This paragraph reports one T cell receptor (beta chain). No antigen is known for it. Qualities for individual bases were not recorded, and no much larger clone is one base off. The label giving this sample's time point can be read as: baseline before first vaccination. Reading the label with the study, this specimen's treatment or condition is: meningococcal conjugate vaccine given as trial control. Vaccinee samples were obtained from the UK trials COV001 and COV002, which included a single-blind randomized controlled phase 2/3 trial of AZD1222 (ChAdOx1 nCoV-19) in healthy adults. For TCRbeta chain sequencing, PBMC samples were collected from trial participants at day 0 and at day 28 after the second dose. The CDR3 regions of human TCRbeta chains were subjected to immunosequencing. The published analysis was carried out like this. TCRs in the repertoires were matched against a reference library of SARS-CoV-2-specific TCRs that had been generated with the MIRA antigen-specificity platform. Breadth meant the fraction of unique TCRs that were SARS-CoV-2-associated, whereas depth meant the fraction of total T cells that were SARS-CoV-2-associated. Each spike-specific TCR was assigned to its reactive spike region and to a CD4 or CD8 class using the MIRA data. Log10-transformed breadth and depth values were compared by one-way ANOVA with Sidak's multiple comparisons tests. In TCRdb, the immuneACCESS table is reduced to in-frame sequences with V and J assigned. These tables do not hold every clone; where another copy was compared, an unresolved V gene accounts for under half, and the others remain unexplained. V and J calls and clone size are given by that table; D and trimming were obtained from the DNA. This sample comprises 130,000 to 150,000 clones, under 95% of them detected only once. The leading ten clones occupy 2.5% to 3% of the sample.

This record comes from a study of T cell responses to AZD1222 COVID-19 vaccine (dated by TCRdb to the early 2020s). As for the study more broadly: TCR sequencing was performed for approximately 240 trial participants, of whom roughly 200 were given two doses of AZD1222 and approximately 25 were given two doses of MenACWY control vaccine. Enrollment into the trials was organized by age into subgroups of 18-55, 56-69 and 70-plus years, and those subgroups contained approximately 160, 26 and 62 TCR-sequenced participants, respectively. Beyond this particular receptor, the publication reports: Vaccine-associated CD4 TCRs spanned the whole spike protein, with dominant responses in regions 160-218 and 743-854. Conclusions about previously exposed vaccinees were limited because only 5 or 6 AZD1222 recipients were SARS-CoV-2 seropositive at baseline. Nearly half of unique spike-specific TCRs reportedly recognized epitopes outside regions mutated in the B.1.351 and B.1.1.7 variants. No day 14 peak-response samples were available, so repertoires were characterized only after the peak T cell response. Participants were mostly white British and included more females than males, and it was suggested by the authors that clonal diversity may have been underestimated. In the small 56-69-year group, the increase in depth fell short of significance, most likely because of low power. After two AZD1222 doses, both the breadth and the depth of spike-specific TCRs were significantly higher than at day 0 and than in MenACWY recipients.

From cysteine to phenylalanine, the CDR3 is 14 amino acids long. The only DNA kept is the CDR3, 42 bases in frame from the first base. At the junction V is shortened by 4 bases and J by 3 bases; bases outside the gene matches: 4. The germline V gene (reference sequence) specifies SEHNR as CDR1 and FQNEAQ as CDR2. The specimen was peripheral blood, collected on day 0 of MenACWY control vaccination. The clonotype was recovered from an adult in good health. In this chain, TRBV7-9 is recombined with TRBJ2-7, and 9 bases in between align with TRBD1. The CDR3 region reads CASSSGTGSYEQYF. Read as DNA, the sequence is TGTGCCAGCAGCTCGGGGACAGGGAGCTACGAGCAGTACTTC.